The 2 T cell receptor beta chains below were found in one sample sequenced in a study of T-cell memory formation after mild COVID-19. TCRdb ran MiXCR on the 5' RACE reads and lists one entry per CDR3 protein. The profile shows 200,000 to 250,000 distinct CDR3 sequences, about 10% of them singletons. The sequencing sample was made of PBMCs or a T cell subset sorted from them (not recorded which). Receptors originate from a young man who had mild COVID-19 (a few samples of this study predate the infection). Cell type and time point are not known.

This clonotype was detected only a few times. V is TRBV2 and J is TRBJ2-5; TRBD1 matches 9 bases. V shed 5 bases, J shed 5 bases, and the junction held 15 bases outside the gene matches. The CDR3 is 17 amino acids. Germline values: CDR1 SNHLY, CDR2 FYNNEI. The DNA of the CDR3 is TGTGCCAGCAGTCAAAATCACAGGGGGCGAGGTTCGGAGACCCAGTACTTC. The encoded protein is CASSQNHRGRGSETQYF.

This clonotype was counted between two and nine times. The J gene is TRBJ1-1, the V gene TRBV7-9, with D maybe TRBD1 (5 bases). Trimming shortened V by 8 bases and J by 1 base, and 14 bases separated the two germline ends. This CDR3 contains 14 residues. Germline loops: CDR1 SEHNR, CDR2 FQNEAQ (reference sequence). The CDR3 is CASQETASNTEAFF. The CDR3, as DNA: TGTGCCAGCCAGGAGACAGCCTCGAACACTGAAGCTTTCTTT.